The 8 T cell receptor beta chains reported below all come from one sample, sequenced in a study of T cell repertoires in cytomegalovirus infection. TCRdb re-analysed the reads in MiXCR, keeping a single row per CDR3 protein. The profile covers under 150,000 distinct CDR3 sequences, with 20% to 30% appearing a single time and 30% to 40% taken by the ten largest. These receptors have no known antigen. The sequenced material came from PBMCs, sequenced either directly or after in vitro stimulation (not recorded which). These receptors all stem from a human donor in good health (CMV status not recorded). Some clones in this sample may be carry-over from other donors' samples.

The rearrangement links TRBV9 to TRBJ1-1, with D hard to call. V lost 0 bases and J 11 bases, leaving 11 bases between the germline ends. CDR3 length: 12 amino acids. CDR1 is SGDLS, CDR2 YYNGEE, per germline. CDR3 sequence (DNA): TGTGCCAGCAGCGTAGACGGTCCGGCCGCTTTCTTT. Translated, it gives CASSVDGPAAFF.

This clonotype was detected ten times or more. The genes are TRBV12-3 or TRBV12-4 and TRBJ2-2, with 9 nucleotides matching TRBD1. V shed 4 bases and J 7 bases; nucleotides not matched to a gene: 10. The CDR3 consists of 16 residues. This chain's CDR3 is CASSSRDRVVIGELFF. The CDR3 nucleotides are TGTGCCAGCAGTTCGCGGGACAGGGTTGTTATCGGGGAGCTGTTTTTT.

This clonotype was counted between two and nine times. The CDR3 DNA reads TGCGCCAGCAGCCGTCAGTCAGGGACGGAAGCTTTCTTT. Translated, it gives CASSRQSGTEAFF. The J gene is TRBJ1-1, the V gene TRBV4-1; weak D call: TRBD1 (5 bases). Trimming pared 4 bases from V and 8 bases from J, leaving 14 bases between. Germline values: CDR1 MGHRA, CDR2 YSYEKL. This CDR3 is built from 13 residues.

This clonotype was detected ten times or more. This chain joins TRBV5-1 and TRBJ1-2; perhaps TRBD1 as D (6 bases). CDR3 length: 16 amino acids. The V end was cut by 4 bases, the J end by 2 bases, with 18 bases between. Germline V gene lookup returns CDR1 SGHRS and CDR2 YFSETQ. The CDR3 sequence: CASSTTQGARNYGYTF. The CDR3, as DNA: TGCGCCAGCAGCACCACACAGGGAGCTAGGAACTATGGCTACACCTTC.

This clonotype was picked up many times. The chain is built from TRBV7-6 and TRBJ2-7, with 9 positions matching TRBD1. The CDR3 has 14 amino acids. Germline-derived CDR1 and CDR2 are SGHVS and FNYEAQ. Trimming took 1 base from V and 3 from J; bases not matched to a gene: 1. The CDR3 DNA reads as TGTGCCAGCAGCTTAGGGGGACAGGGCTACGAGCAGTACTTC. Translating gives CASSLGGQGYEQYF.

This clonotype was seen repeatedly, ten times or more. V is TRBV6-1 and J is TRBJ1-1; D is ambiguous. CDR3 length equals 13 residues. Looked up from germline, CDR1 is MNHNS and CDR2 is SASEGT. Trimming left V 8 bases short and J 4 bases short, with 14 bases between. In DNA, the CDR3 is TGTGCCAGCTCTGCAGAGGGAGGCACTGAAGCTTTCTTT. This sequence encodes CASSAEGGTEAFF.

In its sample, this clonotype was seen a few times. The chain links TRBV9 to TRBJ1-2; TRBD1 aligns across 8 bases. With V trimmed by 0 bases and J by 4 bases, 8 bases remained unmatched. This CDR3 region has 16 residues. The germline V gene has CDR1 SGDLS and CDR2 YYNGEE. CDR3 protein: CASSVDSGGTGYGYTF. The CDR3 DNA reads as TGTGCCAGCAGCGTAGACTCTGGCGGGACAGGCTATGGCTACACCTTC.

This clonotype was detected many times. The rearrangement links TRBV7-2 to TRBJ1-1; D gene uncertain. V was clipped by 1 base and J by 5 bases, with 11 bases between them. The germline V gene encodes CDR1 SGHTA and CDR2 FQGNSA. The CDR3 spans 14 residues. CDR3 DNA: TGTGCCAGCAGCTTAGATTGGTCTCGGACTGAAGCTTTCTTT. Protein sequence: CASSLDWSRTEAFF.